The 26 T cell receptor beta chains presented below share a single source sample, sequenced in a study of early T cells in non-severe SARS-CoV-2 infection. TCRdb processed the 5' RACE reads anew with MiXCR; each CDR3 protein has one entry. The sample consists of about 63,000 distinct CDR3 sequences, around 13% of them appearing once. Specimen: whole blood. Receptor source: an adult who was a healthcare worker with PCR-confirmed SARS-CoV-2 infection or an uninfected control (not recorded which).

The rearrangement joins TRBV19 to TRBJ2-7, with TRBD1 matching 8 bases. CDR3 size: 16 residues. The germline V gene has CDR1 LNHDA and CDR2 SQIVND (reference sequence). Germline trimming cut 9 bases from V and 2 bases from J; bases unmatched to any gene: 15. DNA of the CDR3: TGTGCCAGGAGCCCTCTACATGAGACAGGGGCCTACGAGCAGTACTTC. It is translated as CARSPLHETGAYEQYF.

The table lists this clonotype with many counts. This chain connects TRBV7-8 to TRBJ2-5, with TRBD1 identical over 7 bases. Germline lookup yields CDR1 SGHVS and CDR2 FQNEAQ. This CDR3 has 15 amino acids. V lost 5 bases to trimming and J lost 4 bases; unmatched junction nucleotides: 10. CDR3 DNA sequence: TGTGCCAGCAGCCTTACGACAGGGCGGGTAGAGACCCAGTACTTC. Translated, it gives CASSLTTGRVETQYF.

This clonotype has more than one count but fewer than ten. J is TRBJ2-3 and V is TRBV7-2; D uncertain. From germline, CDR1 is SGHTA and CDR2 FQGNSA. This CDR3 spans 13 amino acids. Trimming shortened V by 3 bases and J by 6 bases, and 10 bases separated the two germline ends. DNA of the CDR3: TGTGCCAGCAGCTTCGGCCTTACCGATACGCAGTATTTT. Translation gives CASSFGLTDTQYF.

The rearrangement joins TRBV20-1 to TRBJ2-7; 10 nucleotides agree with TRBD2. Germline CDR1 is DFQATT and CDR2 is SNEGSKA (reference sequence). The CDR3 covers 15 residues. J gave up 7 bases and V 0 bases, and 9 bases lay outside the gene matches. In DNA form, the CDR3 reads TGCAGTGCTAGAGATTCTGGGCTAGCGGGGGAAGAGCAGTACTTC. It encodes CSARDSGLAGEEQYF.

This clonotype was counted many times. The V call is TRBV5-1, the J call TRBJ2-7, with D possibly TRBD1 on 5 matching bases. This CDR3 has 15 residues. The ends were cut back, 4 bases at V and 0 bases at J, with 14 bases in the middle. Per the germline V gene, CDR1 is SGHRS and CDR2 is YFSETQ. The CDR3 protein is CASSLMTASSYEQYF. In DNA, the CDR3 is TGCGCCAGCAGCCTCATGACAGCAAGCTCCTACGAGCAGTACTTC.

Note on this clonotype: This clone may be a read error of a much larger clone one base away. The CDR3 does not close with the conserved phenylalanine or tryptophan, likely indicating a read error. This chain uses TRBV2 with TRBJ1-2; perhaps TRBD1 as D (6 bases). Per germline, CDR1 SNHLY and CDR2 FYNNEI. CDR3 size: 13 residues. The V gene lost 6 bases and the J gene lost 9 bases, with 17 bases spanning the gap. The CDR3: CASRRYREESYTS. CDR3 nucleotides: TGTGCCAGCAGGAGGTACAGGGAAGAGAGCTACACCTCC.

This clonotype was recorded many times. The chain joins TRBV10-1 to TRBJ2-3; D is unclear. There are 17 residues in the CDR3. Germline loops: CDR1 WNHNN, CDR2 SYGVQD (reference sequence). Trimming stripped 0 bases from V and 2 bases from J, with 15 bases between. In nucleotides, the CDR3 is TGCGCCAGCAGTGAGTCCGCAGGTTTTTATCACACAGATACGCAGTATTTT. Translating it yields CASSESAGFYHTDTQYF.

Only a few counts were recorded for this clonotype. This CDR3 reads CASIRVGTGTDTQYF. The DNA of the CDR3 is TGTGCCAGCATCCGCGTCGGTACGGGCACAGATACGCAGTATTTT. The gene calls are TRBV11-2 and TRBJ2-3, with D unclear. The CDR3 loop spans 15 amino acids. Looked up from germline, CDR1 is SGHAT and CDR2 is FQNNGV. Deletions cut 7 bases from V and 1 base from J, with 15 bases between.

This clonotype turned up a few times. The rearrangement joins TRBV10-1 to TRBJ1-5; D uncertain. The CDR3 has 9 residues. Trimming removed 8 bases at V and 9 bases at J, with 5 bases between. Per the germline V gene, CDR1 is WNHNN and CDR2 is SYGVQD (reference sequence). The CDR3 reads CASWAPQHF. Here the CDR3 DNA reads TGCGCCAGCTGGGCGCCCCAGCATTTT.

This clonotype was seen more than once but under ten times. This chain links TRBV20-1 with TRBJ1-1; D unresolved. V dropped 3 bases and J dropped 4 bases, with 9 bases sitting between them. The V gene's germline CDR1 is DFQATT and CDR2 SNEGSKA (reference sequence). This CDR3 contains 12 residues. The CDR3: CSARKGSTEAFF. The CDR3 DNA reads TGCAGTGCTAGGAAGGGAAGCACTGAAGCTTTCTTT.

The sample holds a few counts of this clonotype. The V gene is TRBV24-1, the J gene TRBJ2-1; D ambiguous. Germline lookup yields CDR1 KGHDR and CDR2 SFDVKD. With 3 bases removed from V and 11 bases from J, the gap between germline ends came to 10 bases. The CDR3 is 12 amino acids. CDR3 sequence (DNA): TGTGCCACCAGTGATCTTAGTCCGCAGCAGTTCTTC. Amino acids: CATSDLSPQQFF.

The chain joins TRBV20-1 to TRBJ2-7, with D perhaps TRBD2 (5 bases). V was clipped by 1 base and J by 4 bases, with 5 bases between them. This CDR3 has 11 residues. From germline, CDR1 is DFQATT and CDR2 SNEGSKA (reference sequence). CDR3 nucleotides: TGCAGTGCTAGAGCGGGGTACGAGCAGTACTTC. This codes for CSARAGYEQYF.

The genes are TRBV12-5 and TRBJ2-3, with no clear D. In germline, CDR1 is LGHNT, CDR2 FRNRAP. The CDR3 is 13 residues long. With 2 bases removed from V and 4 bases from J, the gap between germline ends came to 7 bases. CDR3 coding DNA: TGTGCTAGTGGTTTGCTGTTACCAGATACGCAGTATTTT. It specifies CASGLLLPDTQYF.

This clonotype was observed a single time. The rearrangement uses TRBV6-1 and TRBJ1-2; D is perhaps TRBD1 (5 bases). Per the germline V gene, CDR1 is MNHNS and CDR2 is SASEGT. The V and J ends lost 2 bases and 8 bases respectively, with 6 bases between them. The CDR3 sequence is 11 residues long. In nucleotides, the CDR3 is TGTGCCAGCAGTGAACGGGACGGCTACACCTTC. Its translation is CASSERDGYTF.

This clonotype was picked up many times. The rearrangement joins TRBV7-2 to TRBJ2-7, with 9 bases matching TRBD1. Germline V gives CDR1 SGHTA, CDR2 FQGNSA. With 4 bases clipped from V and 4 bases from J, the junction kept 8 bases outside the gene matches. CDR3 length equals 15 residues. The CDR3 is CASSWTGTGMYEQYF. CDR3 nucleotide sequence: TGTGCCAGCAGCTGGACCGGGACAGGGATGTACGAGCAGTACTTC.

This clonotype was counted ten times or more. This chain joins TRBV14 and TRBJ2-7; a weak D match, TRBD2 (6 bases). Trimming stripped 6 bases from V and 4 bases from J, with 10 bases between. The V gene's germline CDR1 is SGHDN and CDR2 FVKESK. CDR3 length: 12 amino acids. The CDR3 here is CASSGGGYEQYF. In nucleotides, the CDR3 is TGTGCCAGCAGTGGGGGAGGTTACGAGCAGTACTTC.

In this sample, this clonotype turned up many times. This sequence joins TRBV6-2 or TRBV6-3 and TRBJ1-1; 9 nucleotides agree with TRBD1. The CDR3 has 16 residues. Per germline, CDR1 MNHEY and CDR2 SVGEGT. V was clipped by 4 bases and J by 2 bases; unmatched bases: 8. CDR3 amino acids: CASSWGQGEVNTEAFF. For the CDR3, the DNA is TGTGCCAGCAGTTGGGGACAGGGTGAGGTAAACACTGAAGCTTTCTTT.

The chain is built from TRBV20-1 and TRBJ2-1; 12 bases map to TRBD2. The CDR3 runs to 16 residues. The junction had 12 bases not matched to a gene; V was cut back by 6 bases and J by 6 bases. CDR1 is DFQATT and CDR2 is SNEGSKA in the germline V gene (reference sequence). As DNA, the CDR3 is TGCAGTGCCCAAGGGGCTAGCGGGGGGGCTGGCAATGAGCAGTTCTTC. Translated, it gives CSAQGASGGAGNEQFF.

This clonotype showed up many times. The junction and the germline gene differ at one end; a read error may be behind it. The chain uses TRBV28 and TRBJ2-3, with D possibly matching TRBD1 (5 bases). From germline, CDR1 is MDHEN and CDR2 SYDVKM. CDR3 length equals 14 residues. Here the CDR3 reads CASSLRGRTDTQYF. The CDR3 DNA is TGTGCCAGCAGTTTAAGGGGCCGCACCGATACGCAGTATTTT.

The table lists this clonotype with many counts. CDR3 sequence: CSAPQGSGNNEQFF. The CDR3, as DNA: TGCAGTGCTCCTCAGGGATCCGGCAACAATGAGCAGTTCTTC. The chain links TRBV20-1 to TRBJ2-1; tentatively, D is TRBD1 (5 bases). Germline CDR1 DFQATT, CDR2 SNEGSKA (reference sequence). This CDR3 is 14 amino acids long. Trimming pared 5 bases from V and 5 bases from J, leaving 16 bases between.

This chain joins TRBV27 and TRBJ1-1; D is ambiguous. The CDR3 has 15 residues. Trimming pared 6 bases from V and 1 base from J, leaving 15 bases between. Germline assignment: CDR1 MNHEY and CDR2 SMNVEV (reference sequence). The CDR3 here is CASSPTGRQNTEAFF. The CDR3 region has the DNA TGTGCCAGCAGCCCCACCGGCCGACAGAACACTGAAGCTTTCTTT.

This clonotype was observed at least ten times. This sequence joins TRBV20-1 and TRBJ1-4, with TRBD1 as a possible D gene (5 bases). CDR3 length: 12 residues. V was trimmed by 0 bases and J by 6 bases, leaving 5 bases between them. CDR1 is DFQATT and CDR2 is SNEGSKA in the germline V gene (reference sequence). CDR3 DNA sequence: TGCAGTGCTAGAGACAGGGATGAAAAACTGTTTTTT. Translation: CSARDRDEKLFF.

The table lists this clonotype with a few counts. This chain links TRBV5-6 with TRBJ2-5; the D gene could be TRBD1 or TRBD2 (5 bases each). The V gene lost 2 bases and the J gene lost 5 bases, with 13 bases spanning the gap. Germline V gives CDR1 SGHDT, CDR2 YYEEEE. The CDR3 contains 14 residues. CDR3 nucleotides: TGTGCCAGCAGCTTCGCCGGGGCAGGGGAGACCCAGTACTTC. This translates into CASSFAGAGETQYF.

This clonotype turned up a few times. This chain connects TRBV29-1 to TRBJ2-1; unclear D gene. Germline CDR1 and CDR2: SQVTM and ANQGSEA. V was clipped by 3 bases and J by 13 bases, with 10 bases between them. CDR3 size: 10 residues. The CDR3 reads CSVDWGIQFF. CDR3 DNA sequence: TGCAGCGTTGACTGGGGAATACAGTTCTTC.

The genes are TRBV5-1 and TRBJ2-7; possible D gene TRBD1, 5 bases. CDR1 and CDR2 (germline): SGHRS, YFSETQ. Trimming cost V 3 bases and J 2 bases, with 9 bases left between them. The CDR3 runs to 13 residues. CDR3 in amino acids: CASSYDRAYEQYF. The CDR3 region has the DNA TGCGCCAGCAGCTACGACAGAGCCTACGAGCAGTACTTC. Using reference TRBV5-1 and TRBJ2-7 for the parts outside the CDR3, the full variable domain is KAGVTQTPRYLIKTRGQQVTLSCSPISGHRSVSWYQQTPGQGLQFLFEYFSETQRNKGNFPGRFSGRQFSNSRSEMNVSTLELGDSALYLCASSYDRAYEQYFGPGTRLTVT.

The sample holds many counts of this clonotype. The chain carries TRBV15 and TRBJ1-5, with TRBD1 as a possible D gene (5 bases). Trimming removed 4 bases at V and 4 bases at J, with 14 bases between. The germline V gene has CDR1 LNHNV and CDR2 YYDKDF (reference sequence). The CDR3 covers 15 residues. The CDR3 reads CATSNVRDLNQPQHF. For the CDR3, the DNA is TGTGCCACCAGCAATGTCCGGGACCTGAATCAGCCCCAGCATTTT.